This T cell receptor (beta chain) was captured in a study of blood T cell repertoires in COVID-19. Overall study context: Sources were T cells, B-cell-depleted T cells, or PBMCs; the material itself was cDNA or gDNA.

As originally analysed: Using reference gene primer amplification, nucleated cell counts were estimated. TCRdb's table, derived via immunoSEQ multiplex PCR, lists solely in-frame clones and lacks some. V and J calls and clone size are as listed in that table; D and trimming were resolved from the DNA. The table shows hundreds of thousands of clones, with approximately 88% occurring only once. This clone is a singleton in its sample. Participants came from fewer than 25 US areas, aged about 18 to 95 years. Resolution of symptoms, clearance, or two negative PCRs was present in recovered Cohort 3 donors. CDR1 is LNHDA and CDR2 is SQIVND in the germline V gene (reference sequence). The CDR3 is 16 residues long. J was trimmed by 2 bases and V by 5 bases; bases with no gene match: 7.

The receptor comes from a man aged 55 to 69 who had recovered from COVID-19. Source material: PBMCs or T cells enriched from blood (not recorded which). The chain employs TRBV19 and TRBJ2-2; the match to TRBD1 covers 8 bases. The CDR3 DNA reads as TGTGCCAGTAGTCCTGAGACAGGGGAAAACACCGGGGAGCTGTTTTTT. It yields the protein CASSPETGENTGELFF.